This entry lists 30 T cell receptor beta chains sequenced from one sample in a study of blood T cells in healthy people across ages. Alongside a J-beta primer mix, a sample-barcoded 5' primer served in a second PCR lasting about 7 to 12 cycles. MiXCR, applied by TCRdb to the 5' RACE reads, yields one record per CDR3 protein. This table holds some 900,000 distinct CDR3 sequences, 45% to 50% found once. Sequenced input: blood. The origin of the receptors is a man aged 25-40 years in good health.

Note on this clonotype: Given a much more abundant clone one base away, this may be a read error. V gene TRBV12-3 or TRBV12-4 combines with J gene TRBJ2-6; D not certain. Deletions cut 4 bases from V and 3 bases from J, with 1 base between. CDR3 size: 12 residues. CDR3 in DNA: TGTGCCAGCAGTTATGGGGCCAACGTCCTGACTTTC. This translates into CASSYGANVLTF.

The chain has TRBV3-1 and TRBJ2-7; D is undetermined. The germline CDR1 and CDR2 sequences are LGHDT and YNNKEL (reference sequence). V lost 1 base and J lost 12, with 10 bases in between. The CDR3 has 11 residues. As DNA, the CDR3 is TGTGCCAGCAGCCAAGGAAGAGGACGGTACTTC. Amino acid sequence: CASSQGRGRYF.

The chain carries TRBV4-1 and TRBJ2-2; no clear D. The length of the CDR3 is 14 residues. Looked up from germline, CDR1 is MGHRA and CDR2 is YSYEKL. V shed 3 bases and J shed 6 bases, with 11 bases lying between them. DNA for the CDR3: TGCGCCAGCAGCCATAGGGAAGGGTCCGGGGAGCTGTTTTTT. This sequence encodes CASSHREGSGELFF.

In this sample, this clonotype turned up once. V gene TRBV4-1 combines with J gene TRBJ1-4; D remains unclear. CDR1 is MGHRA and CDR2 is YSYEKL in the germline V gene. The CDR3 runs to 15 residues. V lost 3 bases, J lost 7 bases, and 15 bases lay in between. The CDR3 DNA reads TGCGCCAGCAGCCAGGCGGACGGCCGATTTGAAAAACTGTTTTTT. It yields the protein CASSQADGRFEKLFF.

The V and J genes are TRBV20-1 and TRBJ2-7, with TRBD1 as a possible D gene (5 bases). This CDR3 has 13 amino acids. Germline-derived CDR1 and CDR2 are DFQATT and SNEGSKA (reference sequence). V was shortened by 4 bases and J by 3 bases, with 13 bases between the two germline ends. CDR3 sequence reads: CSAKTDTGYEQYF. CDR3 coding DNA: TGCAGTGCTAAGACCGACACAGGCTACGAGCAGTACTTC.

The rearrangement joins TRBV4-1 to TRBJ1-1; tentatively, D is TRBD1 (5 bases). The ends were cut back, 6 bases at V and 0 bases at J, with 11 bases in the middle. Germline V gives CDR1 MGHRA, CDR2 YSYEKL. The CDR3 has 14 amino acids. The CDR3 DNA follows: TGCGCCAGCAGGGGGCCACTGATGAACACTGAAGCTTTCTTT. This gives the protein CASRGPLMNTEAFF.

This clonotype was picked up a small number of times. The chain recombines TRBV20-1 with TRBJ2-7, with 12 bases fitting TRBD2. CDR1 is DFQATT and CDR2 is SNEGSKA in the germline V gene (reference sequence). V gave up 5 bases and J gave up 3 bases; unmatched junction bases: 5. This CDR3 spans 14 amino acids. The CDR3 DNA is TGCAGTGCTTTAATGACTAGCGGGGGCTACGAGCAGTACTTC. It is translated as CSALMTSGGYEQYF.

This chain links TRBV2 with TRBJ2-7; D remains unclear. Deletions cut 3 bases from V and 5 bases from J, with 14 bases between. Germline V lookup: CDR1 SNHLY, CDR2 FYNNEI. The CDR3 length is 14 residues. CDR3 coding DNA: TGTGCCAGCAGTGAGGGCACCTCTCCGAACGAGCAGTACTTC. This encodes CASSEGTSPNEQYF.

The rearrangement uses TRBV7-8 and TRBJ2-7, with D tentatively TRBD2 (6 bases). Germline assignment: CDR1 SGHVS and CDR2 FQNEAQ. The CDR3 extends over 14 amino acids. V lost 5 bases and J lost 3, with 14 bases in between. Here the CDR3 reads CASSLRDFYYEQYF. For the CDR3, the DNA is TGTGCCAGCAGCCTGAGGGACTTCTACTACGAGCAGTACTTC.

This chain connects TRBV5-1 to TRBJ1-1, with D unclear. This CDR3 spans 14 amino acids. The V gene's germline CDR1 is SGHRS and CDR2 YFSETQ. V lost 3 bases and J lost 3, with 12 bases in between. Here the CDR3 DNA reads TGCGCCAGCAGCTCCGCAACAGAGTACACTGAAGCTTTCTTT. Its protein product is CASSSATEYTEAFF.

The chain recombines TRBV28 with TRBJ2-7, with D unresolved. Germline assignment: CDR1 MDHEN and CDR2 SYDVKM. This CDR3 has 14 residues. V was trimmed by 4 bases and J by 3 bases, leaving 13 bases between them. CDR3 in amino acids: CASSSIAGLYEQYF. CDR3 nucleotide sequence: TGTGCCAGCAGTTCAATTGCCGGTCTCTACGAGCAGTACTTC.

The V gene is TRBV5-1, the J gene TRBJ2-3; tentative D call: TRBD1 (5 bases). This CDR3 region has 14 residues. The V gene's germline CDR1 is SGHRS and CDR2 YFSETQ. V lost 2 bases, J lost 4 bases, and 11 bases lay in between. The CDR3 loop is CASSFDSPSDTQYF. CDR3 in DNA: TGCGCCAGCAGCTTCGACAGCCCGTCAGATACGCAGTATTTT.

The rearrangement links TRBV9 to TRBJ2-3, with a weak D call TRBD2 (6 bases). Per germline, CDR1 SGDLS and CDR2 YYNGEE. The CDR3 covers 12 residues. V lost 7 bases, J lost 3 bases, and 9 bases lay in between. CDR3 in amino acids: CASGLNTDTQYF. CDR3 nucleotide sequence: TGTGCCAGCGGACTAAATACAGATACGCAGTATTTT.

The chain employs TRBV29-1 and TRBJ2-4; 10 bases are shared with TRBD1. The CDR3 runs 12 residues. Germline V gives CDR1 SQVTM, CDR2 ANQGSEA. The ends lost 7 bases at V and 13 bases at J; junction bases unmatched: 10. The CDR3 reads CSARDRGCRQYF. As DNA, the CDR3 is TGCAGCGCCCGGGACAGGGGATGTAGGCAGTACTTC. Full variable domain (outside the CDR3, taken from reference TRBV29-1 and TRBJ2-4): SAVISQKPSRDICQRGTSLTIQCQVDSQVTMMFWYRQQPGQSLTLIATANQGSEATYESGFVIDKFPISRPNLTFSTLTVSNMSPEDSSIYLCSARDRGCRQYFGAGTRLSVL.

The chain links TRBV9 to TRBJ1-2; D is uncertain. V was shortened by 4 bases and J by 3 bases, with 25 bases between the two germline ends. The CDR3 sequence is 18 residues long. CDR1 SGDLS and CDR2 YYNGEE come from the germline V gene. CDR3 loop: CASSTRRATSGMDYGYTF. In DNA, the CDR3 is TGTGCCAGCAGCACCCGCCGGGCGACATCCGGAATGGACTATGGCTACACCTTC.

In regard to this clonotype: At one end, the junction sequence differs from germline, possibly due to a read error. The rearrangement uses TRBV7-2 and TRBJ1-1; 7 bases align to TRBD1. The CDR3 has 14 amino acids. CDR1 and CDR2 (germline): SGHTA, FQGNSA. CDR3 amino acids: CAGRPNQGDTEAFF. For the CDR3, the DNA is TGTGCCGGCAGGCCAAATCAGGGGGACACTGAAGCTTTCTTT.

The V call is TRBV7-9, the J call TRBJ2-1, with 7 bases that match TRBD1. The germline V gene encodes CDR1 SEHNR and CDR2 FQNEAQ (reference sequence). The CDR3 runs 15 residues. The V and J ends lost 2 bases and 2 bases, in that order; junction bases with no gene match: 3. CDR3 sequence: CASSLRQGTYNEQFF. In DNA form, the CDR3 reads TGTGCCAGCAGCTTAAGACAGGGAACCTACAATGAGCAGTTCTTC.

The rearrangement uses TRBV7-9 and TRBJ2-7, with a weak D call TRBD1 (5 bases). Germline CDR1 reads SEHNR; CDR2 reads FQNEAQ (reference sequence). The CDR3 spans 15 residues. Trimming shortened V by 5 bases and J by 3 bases, and 17 bases separated the two germline ends. DNA of the CDR3: TGTGCCAGCAGCACCACACAGGAGTGGCTCTACGAGCAGTACTTC. As protein: CASSTTQEWLYEQYF.

In regard to this clonotype: This may come from a read error, since a much larger clone is one base off. The chain has TRBV3-1 and TRBJ2-7, with D hard to call. The length of the CDR3 is 12 residues. Germline V lookup: CDR1 LGHDT, CDR2 YNNKEL (reference sequence). The CDR3 protein is CASSPQTYEQHF. The CDR3 nucleotides read TGTGCCAGCAGCCCGCAAACCTACGAGCAGCACTTC.

This chain links TRBV9 with TRBJ1-1; TRBD1 is a possible D gene (5 bases). This CDR3 is built from 14 residues. Between the trimmed V and J ends, which lost 0 bases and 4 bases, there was a span of 10 bases. In germline, CDR1 is SGDLS, CDR2 YYNGEE. Written as DNA, the CDR3 is TGTGCCAGCAGCGTAGCAGCAGGGCGCACTGAAGCTTTCTTT. Its translation is CASSVAAGRTEAFF.

The CDR3 here is CASSVVDGAGKAYEQYF. For the CDR3, the DNA is TGTGCCAGCAGCGTAGTAGATGGAGCGGGGAAGGCCTACGAGCAGTACTTC. V usage is TRBV9 and J usage is TRBJ2-5; 7 bases are shared with TRBD2. The DNA end favors TRBJ2-7, so the J call may be wrong. Germline V gene lookup returns CDR1 SGDLS and CDR2 YYNGEE. This CDR3 has 17 amino acids.

The genes are TRBV10-3 and TRBJ2-5; 15 bases match TRBD2. The CDR3 is made up of 18 amino acids. Germline V gene data show CDR1 as ENHRY and CDR2 as SYGVKD. V was pared by 5 bases and J by 1 base, with 8 bases of the junction left unmatched. CDR3: CAISPGLAGGGFQETQYF. CDR3 in DNA: TGTGCCATCAGTCCGGGACTAGCGGGGGGAGGTTTCCAAGAGACCCAGTACTTC.

This clonotype came up a few times. Since a much larger clone is just one base distant, this may be a read error. This chain connects TRBV29-1 to TRBJ2-7; possible D gene TRBD1, 6 bases. The CDR3 consists of 11 residues. Germline CDR1 and CDR2: SQVTM and ANQGSEA. The V end was cut by 7 bases, the J end by 2 bases, with 9 bases between. CDR3 nucleotides: TGCAGCGGGGACATAGCCTACGAGCAGTACTTC. It is translated as CSGDIAYEQYF.

The genes are TRBV6-1 and TRBJ1-2; D perhaps matches TRBD1 (5 bases). The CDR3 loop spans 14 amino acids. V was shortened by 1 base and J by 6 bases, with 12 bases between the two germline ends. CDR1 MNHNS and CDR2 SASEGT come from the germline V gene. This chain's CDR3 is CASSEVVGRNGYTF. CDR3 sequence (DNA): TGTGCCAGCAGTGAAGTCGTGGGGCGGAATGGCTACACCTTC.

This chain connects TRBV28 to TRBJ2-7; D may be TRBD1 or TRBD2 (5 bases each). CDR3 length: 17 residues. V was pared by 3 bases and J by 1 base, with 19 bases between. The germline gives CDR1 MDHEN, CDR2 SYDVKM. The CDR3 DNA follows: TGTGCCAGCAGTTTTCCGGGACCGAGCATCCGATCCTACGAGCAGTACTTC. Its protein is CASSFPGPSIRSYEQYF.

As for this clonotype: Being one base from a much bigger clone, this may be a read error. The rearrangement uses TRBV6-5 and TRBJ2-4; TRBD1 agrees at 7 bases. The end of the DNA aligns better with TRBJ2-7, so the J call may be wrong. Germline V gene lookup returns CDR1 MNHEY and CDR2 SVGAGI. CDR3 length: 11 amino acids. The chain's CDR3 is CASGTDYEQYF. The CDR3 nucleotides read TGTGCCAGCGGGACAGACTACGAGCAGTACTTC.

The chain combines TRBV12-3 or TRBV12-4 with TRBJ2-1; 8 bases are a match to TRBD2. V gave up 7 bases and J gave up 4 bases; unmatched junction bases: 9. The CDR3 sequence is 15 residues long. In DNA, the CDR3 is TGTGCCAGCACCCCCGTGGCTAGCGGGTACAATGAGCAGTTCTTC. Translated, it gives CASTPVASGYNEQFF.

This sequence joins TRBV29-1 and TRBJ2-1, with unresolved D. This CDR3 is 13 amino acids long. The V gene's germline CDR1 is SQVTM and CDR2 ANQGSEA. The germline V and J ends were trimmed by 0 bases and 9 bases, with 12 bases remaining between them. The CDR3 loop is CSVEESDGVEQFF. For the CDR3, the DNA is TGCAGCGTTGAAGAGTCTGATGGGGTTGAGCAGTTCTTC.

This chain connects TRBV12-3 or TRBV12-4 to TRBJ2-7; 12 bases line up with TRBD1. V dropped 6 bases and J dropped 4; count of bases not matched to a gene: 10. CDR3 size: 16 residues. The CDR3 sequence: CASSRDRGPGSYEQYF. Here the CDR3 DNA reads TGTGCCAGCAGCCGGGACAGGGGGCCCGGTAGTTACGAGCAGTACTTC.

CDR3: CASSVAKTPRGYTF. As DNA, the CDR3 is TGTGCCAGCAGCGTAGCCAAGACCCCAAGGGGCTACACCTTC. The chain joins TRBV9 to TRBJ1-2; D is undetermined. The CDR3 consists of 14 residues. Trimming stripped 0 bases from V and 8 bases from J, with 14 bases between. Germline lookup yields CDR1 SGDLS and CDR2 YYNGEE.